The TCR beta chain described here comes from a study of human T cells and chemical hapten exposure. Across the study: Epicutaneous patch tests delivered 0.01% DPC to the upper back, with evaluation at 6 days. Predominantly women, the patients had alopecia areata, totalis or universalis.

Many counts were recorded for this clonotype. Its antigen is still unknown. Study results and caveats: TCRs at high frequency, those above 1 in 1000, did not change with DPC sensitization. It should be noted that donors had alopecia, so their immune response may differ from healthy people's.

Documented time point: patch test 1, 2 weeks after DPC sensitization. This sample's treatment: therapeutic diphenylcyclopropenone sensitization with weekly scalp DPC. V lost 6 bases, J lost 5 bases, and 14 bases lay in between. CDR3 length: 13 residues. CDR1 MNHEY and CDR2 SMNVEV come from the germline V gene (reference sequence). Using its own MiXCR run on the RACE reads, TCRdb lists one record per CDR3 protein. Among some 380,000 distinct CDR3 sequences listed, around 4.8% were seen once. V usage is TRBV27 and J usage is TRBJ2-7, with D hard to call. The specimen comprised whole blood, sampled in connection with sensitization to the hapten diphenylcyclopropenone (DPC). The source of this sequence is a woman in her forties or fifties with alopecia areata. Some clones in this sample may be carry-over from other donors' samples. DNA of the CDR3: TGTGCCAGCAGGCTGGGTCGGTCCCACGAGCAGTACTTC. Amino acid sequence: CASRLGRSHEQYF.